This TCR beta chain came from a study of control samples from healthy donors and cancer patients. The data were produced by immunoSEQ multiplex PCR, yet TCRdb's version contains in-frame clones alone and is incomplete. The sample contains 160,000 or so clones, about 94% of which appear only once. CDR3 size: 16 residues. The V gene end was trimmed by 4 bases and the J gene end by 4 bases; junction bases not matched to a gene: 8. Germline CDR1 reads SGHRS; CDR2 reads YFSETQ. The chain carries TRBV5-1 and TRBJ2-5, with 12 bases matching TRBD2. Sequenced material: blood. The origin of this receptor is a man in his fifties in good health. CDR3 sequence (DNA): TGCGCCAGCAGCACCTCTAGCGGGAGGGGAGGAGAGACCCAGTACTTC. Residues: CASSTSSGRGGETQYF. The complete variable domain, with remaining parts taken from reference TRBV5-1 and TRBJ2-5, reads KAGVTQTPRYLIKTRGQQVTLSCSPISGHRSVSWYQQTPGQGLQFLFEYFSETQRNKGNFPGRFSGRQFSNSRSEMNVSTLELGDSALYLCASSTSSGRGGETQYFGPGTRLLVL.